Sequencing of this T cell receptor beta chain was carried out in a study of blood T cell repertoires in COVID-19. Study-level background: In each case, the material was cDNA or gDNA derived from T cells, B-cell-depleted T cells, or PBMCs.

There are 15 residues in the CDR3. V lost 3 bases and J lost 5; bases outside the gene matches: 8. Germline lookup yields CDR1 SGHRS and CDR2 YFSETQ. Produced via immunoSEQ multiplex PCR; TCRdb's table is partial and in-frame only. The sample comprises about 120,000 clones, 65% to 90% of which are singletons, and 9% to 14% rests with the top ten. The sample comprised peripheral blood. This rearrangement joins TRBV5-1 to TRBJ2-5; TRBD1 matches at 9 bases. The receptor comes from a human donor in a cohort sampled during active COVID-19. The CDR3 protein is CASSYTGTGKETQYF. CDR3 nucleotide sequence: TGCGCCAGCAGCTATACCGGGACAGGGAAGGAGACCCAGTACTTC.